These T cell receptor beta chains were read from a single sample in a study of control samples from healthy donors and cancer patients. TCRdb's copy holds only in-frame clones and misses some; the assay was immunoSEQ multiplex PCR. The table shows approximately 100,000 clones, with around nine tenths occurring only once. Specimen: blood. The source is a human donor in good health. The donor label of this sample is uncertain. Both conserved end residues are part of each CDR3. Fields, in order: J gene, clone size, D gene, V gene, CDR3 DNA, CDR3 protein. A D gene is named only where the DNA matches it firmly. Clone size is not always given. Where it is, it says once, few, many or a class for expanded clones.

j_gene: TRBJ1-2
abundance: .
d_gene: .
v_gene: TRBV4-3
CDR3nt: TGCGCCAGCAGCCAAGATCATGTTGGGCAGGGCCTGAGCTACACCTTC
CDR3aa: CASSQDHVGQGLSYTF

j_gene: TRBJ2-1
abundance: few
d_gene: .
v_gene: TRBV5-1
CDR3nt: TGCGCCAGCAGCTTGGACGCGGGGAGCTCCTACAATGAGCAGTTCTTC
CDR3aa: CASSLDAGSSYNEQFF

j_gene: TRBJ1-6
abundance: .
d_gene: TRBD1
v_gene: TRBV19
CDR3nt: TGTGCCAGTAGTACGGGACAGGGGAATTCACCCCTCCACTTT
CDR3aa: CASSTGQGNSPLHF

j_gene: TRBJ2-3
abundance: .
d_gene: TRBD1
v_gene: TRBV5-1
CDR3nt: TGCGCCAGCAGCCGACAGGGGAGCACAGATACGCAGTATTTT
CDR3aa: CASSRQGSTDTQYF

j_gene: TRBJ1-5
abundance: .
d_gene: .
v_gene: TRBV2
CDR3nt: TGTGCCAGCAGAGCCCCCCCTGGGAATCAGCCCCAGCATTTT
CDR3aa: CASRAPPGNQPQHF

j_gene: TRBJ1-1
abundance: .
d_gene: .
v_gene: TRBV19
CDR3nt: TGTGCCAGTAGTATCGACAGCTGGAACACTGAAGCTTTCTTT
CDR3aa: CASSIDSWNTEAFF

j_gene: TRBJ2-5
abundance: .
d_gene: .
v_gene: TRBV24-1
CDR3nt: TGTGCCACCAGTGATACCCGGGACGGCCCTAAAGAGACCCAGTACTTC
CDR3aa: CATSDTRDGPKETQYF

j_gene: TRBJ1-1
abundance: .
d_gene: .
v_gene: TRBV6-5
CDR3nt: TGTGCCAGCAGTTACTCAATTCAGGGCACTGAAGCTTTCTTT
CDR3aa: CASSYSIQGTEAFF

j_gene: TRBJ1-4
abundance: .
d_gene: .
v_gene: TRBV2
CDR3nt: TGTGCCAGCGGAGGCCCGCCAAGAAGTGAAAAACTGTTTTTT
CDR3aa: CASGGPPRSEKLFF

j_gene: TRBJ2-7
abundance: .
d_gene: TRBD1
v_gene: TRBV6-5
CDR3nt: TGTGCCAGCATTACCGGGACAGCTTCTTCCTACGAGCAGTACTTC
CDR3aa: CASITGTASSYEQYF

j_gene: TRBJ2-5
abundance: .
d_gene: TRBD1
v_gene: TRBV18
CDR3nt: TGTGCCAGCTCACCGGGACAGGGTTTAGGAGAGACCCAGTACTTC
CDR3aa: CASSPGQGLGETQYF